The subject of this entry is one T cell receptor (beta chain). No cognate antigen has been identified for it. No qualities accompany the bases; no much larger clone lies one base away. This entry comes from a study of CD8 T cells in Susac syndrome (dated by TCRdb to the late 2010s). Background for the entire study: The study used repertoire sequencing to test whether antigen drove CD8+ T cell activation and differentiation in Susac syndrome.

RNA was extracted using the RNeasy kit, and about 0.5 to 1 microgram was reverse transcribed with random hexamers. The immunoSEQ multiplex PCR assay, which covers 54 Vbeta and 13 Jbeta segments, was used to amplify TCR beta CDR3 regions. To correct PCR amplification bias, a synthetic template baseline was used for both primer optimization and computational correction. In the original analysis: Reads were assigned to V, D and J genes according to IMGT and analyzed in immunoSEQ Analyzer, with only productive sequences retained. To calculate clonality, Shannon entropy was normalized by log2 of the number of productive unique sequences and then subtracted from one. For each patient and control, public and private clones were evaluated within the 100 most prevalent clones. A clone was defined as Susac-specific if it was absent from the healthy and MS cohorts, from 1052 published viral clones and from other ImmuneACCESS disease sequences. Clones were called with MiXCR by TCRdb after fastp trimmed the public reads at Q25, and only in-frame beta chains were retained. Here each entry gathers all rows of one CDR3 protein and keeps the most common genes and DNA. TCRdb, not the authors, supplied the V and J calls. The sample table shows 150,000 to 200,000 distinct CDR3 sequences, and roughly nine tenths are seen once. Of the sample, around 0.087% is held by the ten largest clones.

Peripheral blood CD8+ and CD4+ T cells from healthy donors, Susac syndrome patients and multiple sclerosis patients were profiled by high-throughput TCR beta sequencing. The healthy donors served as controls matched for age and sex. Bulk CD8+ and CD4+ T cells were purified magnetically by negative isolation, whereas CD8+ TEMRA cells were enriched by FACS. Blood was drawn into EDTA tubes, processed within 24 hours, and PBMCs were isolated by density gradient centrifugation. PBMCs intended for TCR sequencing were cryopreserved in liquid nitrogen and thawed later in a water bath at 37 degrees C. The sorted or isolated CD4+, CD8+ and CD8+ TEMRA cells had a purity of 90% or higher. Here is what the overall study found, with its caveats: The number of individuals in the TCR sequencing and HLA analysis was recognized as being relatively small.

Spanning cysteine to phenylalanine, the CDR3 consists of 16 amino acids. Only the CDR3 part of the read is kept: 48 bases, read in frame from the first base. The germline V gene encodes CDR1 SGHNT and CDR2 YYREEE (reference sequence). Trimming costs V 0 bases and J 6 bases, and their ends lie 18 bases apart. The clonotype comes from a human donor in good health. The receptor chain draws on TRBV5-4 and TRBJ1-1, with no D gene named confidently. The sequencing input was CD4+ T cells from PBMCs. CDR3 protein: CASSLAGVHVGPEAFF. The DNA sequence follows: TGTGCCAGCAGCTTGGCCGGGGTTCATGTCGGCCCTGAAGCTTTCTTT.